This T cell receptor (beta chain) was obtained from a study of T cells in Graves' hyperthyroidism and ophthalmopathy. Study-wide findings and caveats: Model-based prediction identified ophthalmopathy a median 6.5 months prior to its onset.

V lost 4 bases and J 8 bases, leaving 16 bases between the germline ends. CDR1 is SGHRS and CDR2 is YFSETQ in the germline V gene. CDR3 length: 14 amino acids. In this sample, this clonotype turned up many times. Its antigen remains unknown. Amplification yielded TCR beta CDR3 regions, with RNA transcripts as the source. First-round RT-PCR of the TCR CDR3 relied on the HTBI primer set. MiXCR, applied by TCRdb to the multiplex PCR reads, yields one record per CDR3 protein. The sample holds about 370,000 distinct CDR3 sequences; roughly 15% are singletons and the top ten take approximately 19%. Ophthalmopathy patients showed a Clinical Activity Score of at least 3, NOSPECS grade of at least 4 and duration under 3 months. A patient was excluded if there was uncontrolled infection, other autoimmune disease, pregnancy or lactation.

The rearrangement uses TRBV5-1 and TRBJ2-1, with D tentatively TRBD1 (6 bases). Sequencing used blood. This TCR was sampled from an older woman with Graves' ophthalmopathy. CDR3 nucleotide sequence: TGCGCCAGCAGCGTTGGACAGTTAGTGGATGAGCAGTTCTTC. Encoded protein: CASSVGQLVDEQFF.